The clone carrying this T cell receptor (beta chain) was found many times. Each CDR3 protein gets one entry after TCRdb re-called the 5' RACE reads with MiXCR. The sample has more than 200,000 distinct CDR3 sequences; around 15% are singletons. This entry is derived from a study of identical twins. CDR3 length: 14 amino acids. J lost 3 bases, V lost 2 bases, and 7 bases had no gene match. Germline loops: CDR1 DFQATT, CDR2 SNEGSKA (reference sequence). This TCR came from a woman between 18 and 30 years old in good health. Specimen: memory (CD45RO+) T cells sorted from blood. J is TRBJ2-7 and V is TRBV20-1, with TRBD1 matching 7 bases. CDR3 sequence reads: CSARKTGQFYEQYF. DNA for the CDR3: TGCAGTGCTAGAAAGACGGGACAGTTCTACGAGCAGTACTTC.